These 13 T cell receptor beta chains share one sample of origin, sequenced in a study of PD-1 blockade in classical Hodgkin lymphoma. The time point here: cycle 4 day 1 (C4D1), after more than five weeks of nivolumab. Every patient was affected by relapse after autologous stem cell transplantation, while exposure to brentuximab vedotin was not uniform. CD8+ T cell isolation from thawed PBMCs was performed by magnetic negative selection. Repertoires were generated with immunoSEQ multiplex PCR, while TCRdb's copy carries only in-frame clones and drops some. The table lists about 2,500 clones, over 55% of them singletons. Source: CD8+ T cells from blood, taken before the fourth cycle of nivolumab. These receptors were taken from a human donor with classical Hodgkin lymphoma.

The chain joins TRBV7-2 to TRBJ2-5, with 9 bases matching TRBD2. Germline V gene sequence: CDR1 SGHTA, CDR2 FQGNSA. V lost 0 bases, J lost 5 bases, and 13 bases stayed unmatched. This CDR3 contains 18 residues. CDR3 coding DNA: TGTGCCAGCAGCTTAGCGCTGGGCGCGCGGGGGGGCGTGGAGACCCAGTACTTC. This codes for CASSLALGARGGVETQYF.

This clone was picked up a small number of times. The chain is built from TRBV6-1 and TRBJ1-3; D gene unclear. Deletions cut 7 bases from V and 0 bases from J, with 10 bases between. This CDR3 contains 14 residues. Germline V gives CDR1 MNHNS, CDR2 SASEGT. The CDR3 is CASKNTLSGNTIYF. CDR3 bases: TGTGCCAGCAAAAACACACTCTCTGGAAACACCATATATTTT.

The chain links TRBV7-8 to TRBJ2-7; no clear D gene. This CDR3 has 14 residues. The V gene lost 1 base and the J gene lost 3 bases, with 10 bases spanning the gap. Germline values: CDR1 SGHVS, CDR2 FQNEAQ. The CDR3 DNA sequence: TGTGCCAGCAGCTTAGAGACGGGCCACTACGAGCAGTACGTC. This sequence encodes CASSLETGHYEQYV.

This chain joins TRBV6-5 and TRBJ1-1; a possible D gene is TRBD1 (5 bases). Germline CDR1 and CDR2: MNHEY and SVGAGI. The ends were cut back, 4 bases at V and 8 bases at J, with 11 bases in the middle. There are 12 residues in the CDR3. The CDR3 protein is CASSWTGGEAFF. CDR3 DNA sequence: TGTGCCAGCAGTTGGACCGGGGGGGAAGCTTTCTTT.

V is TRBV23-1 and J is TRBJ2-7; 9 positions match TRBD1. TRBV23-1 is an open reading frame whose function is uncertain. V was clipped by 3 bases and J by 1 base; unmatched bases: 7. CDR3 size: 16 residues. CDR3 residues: CASSHPGQGCSYEQYF. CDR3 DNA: TGCGCCAGCAGTCATCCAGGACAGGGGTGTTCCTACGAGCAGTACTTC.

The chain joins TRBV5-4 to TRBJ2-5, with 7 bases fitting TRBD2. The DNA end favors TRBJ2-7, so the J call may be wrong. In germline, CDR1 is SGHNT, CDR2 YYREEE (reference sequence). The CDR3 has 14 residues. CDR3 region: CASSFDGGNDEQYF. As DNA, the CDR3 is TGTGCCAGCAGCTTCGACGGGGGGAACGACGAGCAGTACTTC.

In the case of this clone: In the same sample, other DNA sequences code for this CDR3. CDR3 sequence reads: CASSVTDGDQPQHF. CDR3 DNA: TGTGCCAGCAGCGTGACGGACGGGGATCAGCCCCAGCATTTT. The V and J genes are TRBV9 and TRBJ1-5, with unresolved D. Germline CDR1 and CDR2: SGDLS and YYNGEE. The V end lost 2 bases, the J end lost 5 bases, and 11 bases lay between the germline ends. CDR3 length equals 14 residues.

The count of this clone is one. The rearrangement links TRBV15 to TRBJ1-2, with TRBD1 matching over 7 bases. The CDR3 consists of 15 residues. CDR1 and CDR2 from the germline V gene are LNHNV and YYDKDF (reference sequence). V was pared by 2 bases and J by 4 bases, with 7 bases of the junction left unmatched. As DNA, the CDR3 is TGTGCCACCAGCAGAACCAGACAGGGAGGCTATGGCTACACCTTC. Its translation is CATSRTRQGGYGYTF.

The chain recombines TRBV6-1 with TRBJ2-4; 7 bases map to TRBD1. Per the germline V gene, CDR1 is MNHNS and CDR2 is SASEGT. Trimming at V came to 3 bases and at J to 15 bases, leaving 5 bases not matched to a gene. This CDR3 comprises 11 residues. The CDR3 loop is CASSEMTGPYF. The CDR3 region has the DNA TGTGCCAGCAGTGAGATGACAGGGCCGTACTTC.

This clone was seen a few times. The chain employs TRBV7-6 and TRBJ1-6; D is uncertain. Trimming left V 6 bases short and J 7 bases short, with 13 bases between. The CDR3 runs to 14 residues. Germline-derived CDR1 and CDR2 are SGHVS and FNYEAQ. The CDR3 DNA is TGTGCCAGCAGGCCTAGACAAGACAATTCACCCCTCCACTTT. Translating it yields CASRPRQDNSPLHF.

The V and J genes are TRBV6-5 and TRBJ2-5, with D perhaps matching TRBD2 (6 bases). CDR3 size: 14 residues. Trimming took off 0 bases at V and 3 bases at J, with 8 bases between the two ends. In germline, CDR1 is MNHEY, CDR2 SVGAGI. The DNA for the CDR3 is TGTGCCAGCAGTTACTCGGGGGGAAAAGAGACCCAGTACTTC. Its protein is CASSYSGGKETQYF.

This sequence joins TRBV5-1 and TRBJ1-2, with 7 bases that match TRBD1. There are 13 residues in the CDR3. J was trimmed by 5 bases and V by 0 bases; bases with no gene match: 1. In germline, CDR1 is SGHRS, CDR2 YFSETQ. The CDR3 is CASSLETGYGYTF. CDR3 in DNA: TGCGCCAGCAGCTTGGAGACAGGGTATGGCTACACCTTC.

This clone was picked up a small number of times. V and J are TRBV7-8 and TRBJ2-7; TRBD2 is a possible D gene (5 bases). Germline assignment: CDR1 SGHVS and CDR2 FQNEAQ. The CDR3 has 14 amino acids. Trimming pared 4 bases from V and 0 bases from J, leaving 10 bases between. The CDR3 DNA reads TGTGCCAGCAGCTCCCCGGGGAGCTCCTACGAGCAGTACTTC. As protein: CASSSPGSSYEQYF.